The clone carrying this TCR beta chain was found once. The V segment lost 6 bases and the J segment 6 bases; nucleotides outside the gene matches: 7. The CDR3 totals 14 residues. Per the germline V gene, CDR1 is WSHSY and CDR2 is SAAADI. This entry is derived from a study of T cell changes during pregnancy in multiple sclerosis. The assay was immunoSEQ multiplex PCR, and TCRdb's table has in-frame clones only and misses some. This sample has 30,000 to 35,000 clones, with almost 90% found just once. The sequencing here drew on CD8+ T cells from peripheral blood mononuclear cells, taken after pregnancy. This clonotype was sampled from a female donor with multiple sclerosis, enrolled in a pregnancy study. This chain connects TRBV10-2 to TRBJ2-2; TRBD2 matches 7 bases. CDR3 DNA sequence: TGCGCCAGCAGCCTCAGCCGGGGGGCCGGGGAGCTGTTTTTT. This translates into CASSLSRGAGELFF.